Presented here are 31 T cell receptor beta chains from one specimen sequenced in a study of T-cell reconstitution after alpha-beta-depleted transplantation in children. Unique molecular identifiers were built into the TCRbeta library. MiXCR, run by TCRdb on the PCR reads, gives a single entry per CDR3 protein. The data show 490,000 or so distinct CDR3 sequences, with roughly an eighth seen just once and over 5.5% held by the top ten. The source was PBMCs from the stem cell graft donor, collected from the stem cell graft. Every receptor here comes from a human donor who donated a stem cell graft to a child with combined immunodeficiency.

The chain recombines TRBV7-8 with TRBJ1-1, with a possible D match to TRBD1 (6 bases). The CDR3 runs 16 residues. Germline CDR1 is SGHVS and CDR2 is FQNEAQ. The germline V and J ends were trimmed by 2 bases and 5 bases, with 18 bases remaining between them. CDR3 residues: CASSLFSGGLGTEAFF. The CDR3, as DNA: TGTGCCAGCAGCTTATTCTCCGGGGGCTTGGGTACTGAAGCTTTCTTT.

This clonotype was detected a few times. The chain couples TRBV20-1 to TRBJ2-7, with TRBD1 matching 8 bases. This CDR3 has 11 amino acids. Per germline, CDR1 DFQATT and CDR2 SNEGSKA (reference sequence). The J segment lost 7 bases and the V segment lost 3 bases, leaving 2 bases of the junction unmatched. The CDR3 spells CSARGQEEQYF. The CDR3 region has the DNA TGCAGTGCTAGGGGACAGGAAGAGCAGTACTTC.

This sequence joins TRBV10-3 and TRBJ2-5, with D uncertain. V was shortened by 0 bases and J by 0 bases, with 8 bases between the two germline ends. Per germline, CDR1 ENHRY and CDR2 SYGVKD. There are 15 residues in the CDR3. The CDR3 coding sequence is TGTGCCATCAGTGAGTCGATCGGGTACCAAGAGACCCAGTACTTC. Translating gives CAISESIGYQETQYF.

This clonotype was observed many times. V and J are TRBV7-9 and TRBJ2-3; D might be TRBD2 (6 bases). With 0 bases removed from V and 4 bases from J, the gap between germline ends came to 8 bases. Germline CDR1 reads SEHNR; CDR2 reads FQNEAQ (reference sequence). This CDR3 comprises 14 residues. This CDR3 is CASSLAGGSDTQYF. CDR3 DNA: TGTGCCAGCAGCTTAGCGGGAGGTTCAGATACGCAGTATTTT.

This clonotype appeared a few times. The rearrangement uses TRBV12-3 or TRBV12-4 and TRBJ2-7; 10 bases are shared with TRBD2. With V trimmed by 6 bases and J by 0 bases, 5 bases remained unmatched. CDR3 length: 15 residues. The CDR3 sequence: CASSRGLAASYEQYF. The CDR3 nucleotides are TGTGCCAGCAGCCGCGGACTAGCGGCCTCCTACGAGCAGTACTTC.

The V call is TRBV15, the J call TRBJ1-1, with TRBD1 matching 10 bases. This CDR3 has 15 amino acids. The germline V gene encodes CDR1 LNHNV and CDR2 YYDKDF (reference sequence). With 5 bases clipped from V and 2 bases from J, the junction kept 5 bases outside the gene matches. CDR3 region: CATSADRGLNTEAFF. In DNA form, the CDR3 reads TGTGCCACCAGCGCAGACAGGGGGCTAAACACTGAAGCTTTCTTT.

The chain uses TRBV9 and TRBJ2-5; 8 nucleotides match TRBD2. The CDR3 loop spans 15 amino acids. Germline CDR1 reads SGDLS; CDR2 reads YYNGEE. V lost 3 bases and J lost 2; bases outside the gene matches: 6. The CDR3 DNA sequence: TGTGCCAGCAGCGAAAGTAGCGGGGCTCAAGAGACCCAGTACTTC. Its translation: CASSESSGAQETQYF.

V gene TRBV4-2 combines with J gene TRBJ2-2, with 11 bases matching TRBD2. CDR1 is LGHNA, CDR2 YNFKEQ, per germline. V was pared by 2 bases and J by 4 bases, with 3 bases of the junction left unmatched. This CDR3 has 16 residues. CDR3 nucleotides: TGTGCCAGCAGCCAAAATCTAGCGGGGGGCACCGGGGAGCTGTTTTTT. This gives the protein CASSQNLAGGTGELFF.

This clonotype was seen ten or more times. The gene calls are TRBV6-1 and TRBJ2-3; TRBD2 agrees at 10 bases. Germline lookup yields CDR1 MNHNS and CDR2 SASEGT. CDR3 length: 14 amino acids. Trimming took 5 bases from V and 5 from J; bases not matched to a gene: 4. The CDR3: CASSPSGGGDTQYF. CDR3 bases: TGTGCCAGCAGTCCAAGCGGGGGGGGAGATACGCAGTATTTT.

The DNA of the CDR3 is TGTGCCAGCAGCCTTGGACTAGCGGGGGTTATCCAAGAGACCCAGTACTTC. The encoded protein is CASSLGLAGVIQETQYF. The chain combines TRBV12-3 or TRBV12-4 with TRBJ2-5, with 13 bases fitting TRBD2. This CDR3 region has 17 residues. V shed 6 bases, J shed 1 base, and the junction held 8 bases outside the gene matches.

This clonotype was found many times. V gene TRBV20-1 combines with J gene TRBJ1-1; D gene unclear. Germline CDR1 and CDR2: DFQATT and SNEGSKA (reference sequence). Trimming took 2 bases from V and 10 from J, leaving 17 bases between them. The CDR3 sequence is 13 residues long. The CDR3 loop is CSARPPGFFGAFF. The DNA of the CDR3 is TGCAGTGCTAGACCTCCAGGCTTCTTTGGAGCTTTCTTT.

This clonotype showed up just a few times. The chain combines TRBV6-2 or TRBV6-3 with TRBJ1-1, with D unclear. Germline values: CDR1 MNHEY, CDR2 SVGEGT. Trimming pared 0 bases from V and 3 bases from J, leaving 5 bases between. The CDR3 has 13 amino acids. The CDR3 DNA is TGTGCCAGCAGTTACTCACCGTACACTGAAGCTTTCTTT. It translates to CASSYSPYTEAFF.

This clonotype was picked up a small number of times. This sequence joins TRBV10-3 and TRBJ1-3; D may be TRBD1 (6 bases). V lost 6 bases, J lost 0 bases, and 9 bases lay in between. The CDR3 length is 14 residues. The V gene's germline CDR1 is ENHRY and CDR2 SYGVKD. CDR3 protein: CAIRPDSSGNTIYF. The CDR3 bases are TGTGCCATCAGGCCGGACAGCTCTGGAAACACCATATATTTT.

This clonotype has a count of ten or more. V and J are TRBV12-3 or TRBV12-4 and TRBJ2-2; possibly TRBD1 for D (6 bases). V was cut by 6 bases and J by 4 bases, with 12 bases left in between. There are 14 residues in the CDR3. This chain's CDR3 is CASRLQGVTGELFF. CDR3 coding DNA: TGTGCCAGCAGGCTACAGGGAGTCACCGGGGAGCTGTTTTTT.

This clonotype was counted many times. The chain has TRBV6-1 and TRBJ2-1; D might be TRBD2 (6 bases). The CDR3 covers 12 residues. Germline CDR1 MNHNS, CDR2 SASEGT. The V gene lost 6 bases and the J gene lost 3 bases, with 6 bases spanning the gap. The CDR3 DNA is TGTGCCAGCAGCGGGAGCTACAATGAGCAGTTCTTC. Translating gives CASSGSYNEQFF.

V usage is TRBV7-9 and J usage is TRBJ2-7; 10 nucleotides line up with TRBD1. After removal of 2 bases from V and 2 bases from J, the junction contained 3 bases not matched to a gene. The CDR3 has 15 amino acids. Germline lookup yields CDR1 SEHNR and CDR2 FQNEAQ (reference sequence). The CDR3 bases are TGTGCCAGCAGCTTACGGACAGGGGGGGCCTACGAGCAGTACTTC. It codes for CASSLRTGGAYEQYF. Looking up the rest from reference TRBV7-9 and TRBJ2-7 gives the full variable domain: DTGVSQNPRHKITKRGQNVTFRCDPISEHNRLYWYRQTLGQGPEFLTYFQNEAQLEKSRLLSDRFSAERPKGSFSTLEIQRTEQGDSAMYLCASSLRTGGAYEQYFGPGTRLTVT.

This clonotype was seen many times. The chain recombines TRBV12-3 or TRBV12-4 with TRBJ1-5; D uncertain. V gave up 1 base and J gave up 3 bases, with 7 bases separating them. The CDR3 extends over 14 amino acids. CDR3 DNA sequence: TGTGCCAGCAGTTTAGGGCAGGACAATCAGCCCCAGCATTTT. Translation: CASSLGQDNQPQHF.

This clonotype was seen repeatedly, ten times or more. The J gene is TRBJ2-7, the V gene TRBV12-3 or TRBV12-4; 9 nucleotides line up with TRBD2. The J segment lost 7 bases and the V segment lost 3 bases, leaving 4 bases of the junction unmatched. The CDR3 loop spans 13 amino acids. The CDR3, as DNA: TGTGCCAGCAGTTTGTCACTAGCGGGTGAGCAGTACTTC. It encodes CASSLSLAGEQYF.

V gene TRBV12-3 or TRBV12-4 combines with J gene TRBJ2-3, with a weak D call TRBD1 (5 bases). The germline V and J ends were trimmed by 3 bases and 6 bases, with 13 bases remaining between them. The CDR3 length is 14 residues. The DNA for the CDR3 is TGTGCCAGCAGTTTTGGGGCCCCCCGTGATACGCAGTATTTT. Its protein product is CASSFGAPRDTQYF.

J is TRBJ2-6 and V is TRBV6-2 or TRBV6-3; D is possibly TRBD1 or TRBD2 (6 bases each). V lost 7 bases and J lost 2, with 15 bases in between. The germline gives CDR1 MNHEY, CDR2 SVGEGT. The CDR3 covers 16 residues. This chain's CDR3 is CASTWRGVAGANVLTF. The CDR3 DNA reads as TGTGCCAGCACGTGGAGGGGGGTAGCTGGGGCCAACGTCCTGACTTTC.

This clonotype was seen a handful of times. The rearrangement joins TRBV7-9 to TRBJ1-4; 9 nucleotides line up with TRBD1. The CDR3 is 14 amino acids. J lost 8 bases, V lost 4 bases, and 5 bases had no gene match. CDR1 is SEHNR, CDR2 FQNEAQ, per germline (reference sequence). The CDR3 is CASSSDRGYEKLFF. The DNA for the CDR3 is TGTGCCAGCAGCTCGGACAGGGGTTACGAAAAACTGTTTTTT.

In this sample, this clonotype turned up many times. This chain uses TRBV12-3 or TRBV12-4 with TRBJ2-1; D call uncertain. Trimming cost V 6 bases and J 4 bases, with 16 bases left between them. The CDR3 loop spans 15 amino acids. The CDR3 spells CASRPVLAGYNEQFF. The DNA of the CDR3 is TGTGCCAGCAGACCTGTTCTCGCTGGGTACAATGAGCAGTTCTTC.

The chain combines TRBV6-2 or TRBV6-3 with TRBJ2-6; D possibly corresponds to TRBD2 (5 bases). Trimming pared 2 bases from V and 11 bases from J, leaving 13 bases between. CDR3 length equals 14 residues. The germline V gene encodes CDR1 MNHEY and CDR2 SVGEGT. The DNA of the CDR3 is TGTGCCAGCAGTTACCGACGGGGTGGGGACGTCCTGACTTTC. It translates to CASSYRRGGDVLTF.

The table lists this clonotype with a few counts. The CDR3: CSAPPRRLDAYEQYF. DNA of the CDR3: TGCAGTGCTCCACCCCGCAGGCTGGACGCCTACGAGCAGTACTTC. The chain combines TRBV20-1 with TRBJ2-7; no reliable D call. Per germline, CDR1 DFQATT and CDR2 SNEGSKA (reference sequence). The CDR3 spans 15 residues. V was cut by 5 bases and J by 2 bases, with 19 bases left in between.

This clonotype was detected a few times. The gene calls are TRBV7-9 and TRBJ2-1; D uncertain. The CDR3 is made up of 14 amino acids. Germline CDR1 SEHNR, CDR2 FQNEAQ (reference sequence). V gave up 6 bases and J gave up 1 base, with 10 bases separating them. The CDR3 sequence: CASSLLSSYNEQFF. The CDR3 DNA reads TGTGCCAGCAGTTTGTTGTCGTCCTACAATGAGCAGTTCTTC.

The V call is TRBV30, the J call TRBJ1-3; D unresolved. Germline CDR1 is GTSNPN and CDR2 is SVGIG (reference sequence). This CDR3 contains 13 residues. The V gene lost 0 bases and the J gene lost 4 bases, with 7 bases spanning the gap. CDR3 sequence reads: CAWSVQSGNTIYF. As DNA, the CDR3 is TGTGCCTGGAGTGTACAGTCCGGAAACACCATATATTTT.

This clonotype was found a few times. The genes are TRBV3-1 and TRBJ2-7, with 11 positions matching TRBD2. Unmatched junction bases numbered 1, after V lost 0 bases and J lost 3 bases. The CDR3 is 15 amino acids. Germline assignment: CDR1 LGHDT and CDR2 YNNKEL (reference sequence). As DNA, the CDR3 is TGTGCCAGCAGCCAAGACCTAGCGGGAGGCTACGAGCAGTACTTC. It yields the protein CASSQDLAGGYEQYF.

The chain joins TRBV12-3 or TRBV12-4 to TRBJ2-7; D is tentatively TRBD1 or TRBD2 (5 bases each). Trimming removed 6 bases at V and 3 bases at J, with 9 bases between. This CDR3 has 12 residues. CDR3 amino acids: CASSRDHYEQYF. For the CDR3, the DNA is TGTGCCAGCAGCCGGGACCACTACGAGCAGTACTTC.

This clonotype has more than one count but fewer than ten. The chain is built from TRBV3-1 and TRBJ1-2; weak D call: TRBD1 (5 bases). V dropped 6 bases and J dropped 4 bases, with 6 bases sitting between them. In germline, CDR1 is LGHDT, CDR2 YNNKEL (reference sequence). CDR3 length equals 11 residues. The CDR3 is CASRDIYGYTF. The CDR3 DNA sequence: TGTGCCAGCAGGGACATCTATGGCTACACCTTC.

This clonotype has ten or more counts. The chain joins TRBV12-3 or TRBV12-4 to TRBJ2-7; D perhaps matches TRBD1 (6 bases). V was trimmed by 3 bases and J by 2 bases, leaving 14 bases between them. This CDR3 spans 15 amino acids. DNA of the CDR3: TGTGCCAGCAGTTTGGGGGCAGGGCCAGCCTACGAGCAGTACTTC. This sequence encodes CASSLGAGPAYEQYF.

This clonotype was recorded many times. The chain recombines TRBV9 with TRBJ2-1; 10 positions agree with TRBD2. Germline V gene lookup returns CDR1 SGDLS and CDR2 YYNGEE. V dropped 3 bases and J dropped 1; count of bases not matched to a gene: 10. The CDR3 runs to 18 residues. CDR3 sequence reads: CASSENPGLAVSYNEQFF. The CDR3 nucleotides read TGTGCCAGCAGCGAGAACCCCGGACTAGCGGTATCCTACAATGAGCAGTTCTTC. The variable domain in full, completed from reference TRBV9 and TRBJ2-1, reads DSGVTQTPKHLITATGQRVTLRCSPRSGDLSVYWYQQSLDQGLQFLIQYYNGEERAKGNILERFSAQQFPDLHSELNLSSLELGDSALYFCASSENPGLAVSYNEQFFGPGTRLTVL.